The T cell receptor beta chain under discussion was sequenced for a study of Graves' ophthalmopathy and Graves' hyperthyroidism. Looking at the study overall: No ophthalmopathy within 18 months of follow-up signified stable hyperthyroidism.

Germline loops: CDR1 KGHSH, CDR2 LQKENI. CDR3 size: 13 residues. Trimming stripped 2 bases from V and 2 bases from J, with 6 bases between. The study, taken as a whole, reports: With just under 90% sensitivity and around 81% specificity, a 13-signature model separated ophthalmopathy from stable hyperthyroidism.

A few counts support this clonotype. The antigen is not known. The sequenced template was RNA, covering the TCR beta CDR3 region. Second-round multiplex PCR came after a first-round RT-PCR that employed HTBI primers. TCRdb reprocessed the multiplex PCR reads with MiXCR, giving one entry per CDR3 protein. The sample lists over a million distinct CDR3 sequences; about 40% were seen once. The sequence derives from an adult man with Graves' hyperthyroidism. The chain is built from TRBV18 and TRBJ1-2, with D unclear. Sequencing input: peripheral blood or thyroid tissue (not recorded which). The CDR3 loop reads CASSPEDNYGYTF. CDR3 sequence (DNA): TGTGCCAGCTCACCAGAGGACAACTATGGCTACACCTTC.